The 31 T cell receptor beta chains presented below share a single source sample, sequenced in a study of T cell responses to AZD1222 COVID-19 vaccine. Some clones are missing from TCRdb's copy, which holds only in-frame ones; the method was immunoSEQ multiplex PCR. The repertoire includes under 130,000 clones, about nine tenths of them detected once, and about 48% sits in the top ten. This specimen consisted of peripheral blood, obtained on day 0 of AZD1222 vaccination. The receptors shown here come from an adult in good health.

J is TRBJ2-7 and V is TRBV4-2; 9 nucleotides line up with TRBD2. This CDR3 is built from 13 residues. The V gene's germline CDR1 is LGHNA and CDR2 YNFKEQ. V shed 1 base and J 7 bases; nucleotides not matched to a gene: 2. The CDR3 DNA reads TGTGCCAGCAGCCAAGGGACTAGCGTAGAGCAGTACTTC. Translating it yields CASSQGTSVEQYF.

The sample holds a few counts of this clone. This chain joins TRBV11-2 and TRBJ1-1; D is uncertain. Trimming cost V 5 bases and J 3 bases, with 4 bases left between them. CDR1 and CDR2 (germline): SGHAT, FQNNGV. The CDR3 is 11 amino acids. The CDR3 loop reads CASSIYTEAFF. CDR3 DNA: TGTGCCAGCAGCATATACACTGAAGCTTTCTTT.

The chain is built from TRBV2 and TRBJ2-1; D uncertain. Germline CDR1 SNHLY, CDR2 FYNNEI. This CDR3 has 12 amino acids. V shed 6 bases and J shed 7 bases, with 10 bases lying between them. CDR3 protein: CASSNDLNEQFF. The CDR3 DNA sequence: TGTGCCAGCAGCAACGACCTGAATGAGCAGTTCTTC. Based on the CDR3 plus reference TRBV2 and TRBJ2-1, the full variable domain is EPEVTQTPSHQVTQMGQEVILRCVPISNHLYFYWYRQILGQKVEFLVSFYNNEISEKSEIFDDQFSVERPDGSNFTLKIRSTKLEDSAMYFCASSNDLNEQFFGPGTRLTVL.

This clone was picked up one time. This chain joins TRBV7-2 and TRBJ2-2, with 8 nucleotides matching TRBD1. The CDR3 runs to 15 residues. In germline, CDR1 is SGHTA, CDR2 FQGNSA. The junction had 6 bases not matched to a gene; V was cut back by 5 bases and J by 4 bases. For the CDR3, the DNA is TGTGCCAGCAGCCCCCAGGGACAGGTCACCGGGGAGCTGTTTTTT. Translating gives CASSPQGQVTGELFF.

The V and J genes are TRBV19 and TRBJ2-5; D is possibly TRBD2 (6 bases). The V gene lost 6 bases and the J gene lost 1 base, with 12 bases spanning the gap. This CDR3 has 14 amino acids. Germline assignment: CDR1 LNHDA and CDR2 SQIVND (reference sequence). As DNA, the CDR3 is TGTGCCAGTAGGGACTCGGGACTCCAAGAGACCCAGTACTTC. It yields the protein CASRDSGLQETQYF.

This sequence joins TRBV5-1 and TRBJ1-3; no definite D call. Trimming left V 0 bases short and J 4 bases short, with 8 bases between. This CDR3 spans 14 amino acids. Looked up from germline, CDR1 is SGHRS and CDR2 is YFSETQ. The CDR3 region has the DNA TGCGCCAGCAGCTTGGGGCAATCGGGAAACACCATATATTTT. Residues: CASSLGQSGNTIYF.

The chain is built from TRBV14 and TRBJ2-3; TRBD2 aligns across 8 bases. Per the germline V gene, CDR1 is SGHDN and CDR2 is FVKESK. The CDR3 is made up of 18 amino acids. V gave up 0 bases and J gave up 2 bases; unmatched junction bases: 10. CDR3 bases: TGTGCCAGCAGCCAAGACGGTGGGCTAGCGGGCTCCACAGATACGCAGTATTTT. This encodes CASSQDGGLAGSTDTQYF.

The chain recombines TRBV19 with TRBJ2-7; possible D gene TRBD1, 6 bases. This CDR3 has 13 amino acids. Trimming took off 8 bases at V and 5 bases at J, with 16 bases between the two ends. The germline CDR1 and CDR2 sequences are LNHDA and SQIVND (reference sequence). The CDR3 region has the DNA TGTGCCAGTGGTGTGGGGGCCGTCAACGAGCAGTACTTC. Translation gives CASGVGAVNEQYF. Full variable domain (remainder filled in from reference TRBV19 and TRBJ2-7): DGGITQSPKYLFRKEGQNVTLSCEQNLNHDAMYWYRQDPGQGLRLIYYSQIVNDFQKGDIAEGYSVSREKKESFPLTVTSAQKNPTAFYLCASGVGAVNEQYFGPGTRLTVT.

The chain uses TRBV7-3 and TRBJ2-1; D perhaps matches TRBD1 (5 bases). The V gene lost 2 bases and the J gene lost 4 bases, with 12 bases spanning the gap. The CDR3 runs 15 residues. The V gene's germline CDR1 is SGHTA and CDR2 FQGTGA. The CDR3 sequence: CASSLSWAGYNEQFF. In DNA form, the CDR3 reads TGTGCCAGCAGCTTATCTTGGGCAGGGTACAATGAGCAGTTCTTC.

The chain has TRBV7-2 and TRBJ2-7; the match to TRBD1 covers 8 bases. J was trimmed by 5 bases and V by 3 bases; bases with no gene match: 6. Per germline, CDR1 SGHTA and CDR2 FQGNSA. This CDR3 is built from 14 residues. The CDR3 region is CASSFTGGSHEQYF. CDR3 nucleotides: TGTGCCAGCAGCTTTACAGGGGGGTCCCACGAGCAGTACTTC.

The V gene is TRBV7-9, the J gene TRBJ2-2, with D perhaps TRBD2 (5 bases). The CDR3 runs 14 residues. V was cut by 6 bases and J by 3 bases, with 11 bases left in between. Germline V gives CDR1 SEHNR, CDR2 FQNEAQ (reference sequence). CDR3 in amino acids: CASRGGSDTGELFF. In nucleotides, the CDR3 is TGTGCCAGCAGAGGTGGGAGCGACACCGGGGAGCTGTTTTTT.

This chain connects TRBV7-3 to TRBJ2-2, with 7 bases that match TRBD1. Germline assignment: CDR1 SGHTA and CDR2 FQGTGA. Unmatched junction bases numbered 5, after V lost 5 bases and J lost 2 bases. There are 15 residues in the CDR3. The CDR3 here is CASSVTGTNTGELFF. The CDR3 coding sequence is TGTGCCAGCAGCGTGACAGGGACAAACACCGGGGAGCTGTTTTTT.

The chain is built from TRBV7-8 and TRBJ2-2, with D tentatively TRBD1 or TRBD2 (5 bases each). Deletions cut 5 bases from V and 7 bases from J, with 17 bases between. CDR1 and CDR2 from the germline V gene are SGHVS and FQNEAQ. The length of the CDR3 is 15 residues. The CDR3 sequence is CASSLLGARGGELFF. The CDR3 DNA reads TGTGCCAGCAGCCTACTGGGAGCAAGGGGCGGGGAGCTGTTTTTT.

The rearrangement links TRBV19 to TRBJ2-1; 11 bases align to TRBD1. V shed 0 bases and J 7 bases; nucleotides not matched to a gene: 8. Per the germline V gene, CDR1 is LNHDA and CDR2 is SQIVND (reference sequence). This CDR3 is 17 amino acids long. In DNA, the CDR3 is TGTGCCAGTAGTATAGATTTCGGGACAGGGGGTTTAAATGAGCAGTTCTTC. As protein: CASSIDFGTGGLNEQFF. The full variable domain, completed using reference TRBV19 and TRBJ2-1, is DGGITQSPKYLFRKEGQNVTLSCEQNLNHDAMYWYRQDPGQGLRLIYYSQIVNDFQKGDIAEGYSVSREKKESFPLTVTSAQKNPTAFYLCASSIDFGTGGLNEQFFGPGTRLTVL.

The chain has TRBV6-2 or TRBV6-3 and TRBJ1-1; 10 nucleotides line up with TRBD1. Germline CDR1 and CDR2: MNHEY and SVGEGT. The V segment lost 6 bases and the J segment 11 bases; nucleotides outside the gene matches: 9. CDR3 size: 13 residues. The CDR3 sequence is CASSPTGGRGAFF. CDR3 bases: TGTGCCAGCAGCCCGACAGGGGGCCGGGGTGCTTTCTTT.

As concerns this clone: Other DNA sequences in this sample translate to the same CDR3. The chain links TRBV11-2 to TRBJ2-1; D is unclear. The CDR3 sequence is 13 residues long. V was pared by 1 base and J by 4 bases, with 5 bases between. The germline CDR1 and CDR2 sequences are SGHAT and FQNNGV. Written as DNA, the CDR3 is TGTGCCAGCAGCTTAGCCCAGTACAATGAGCAGTTCTTC. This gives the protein CASSLAQYNEQFF.

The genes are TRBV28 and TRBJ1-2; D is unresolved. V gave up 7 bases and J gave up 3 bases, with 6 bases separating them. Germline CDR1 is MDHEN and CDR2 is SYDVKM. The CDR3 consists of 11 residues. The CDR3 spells CASMADYGYTF. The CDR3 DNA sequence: TGTGCCAGCATGGCGGACTATGGCTACACCTTC.

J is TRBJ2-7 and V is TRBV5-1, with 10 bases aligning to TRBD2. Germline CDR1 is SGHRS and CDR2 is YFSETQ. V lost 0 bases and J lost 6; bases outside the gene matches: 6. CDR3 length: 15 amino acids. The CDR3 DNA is TGCGCCAGCAGCTTGGTAGCGGGAGGAACGGGCGAGCAGTACTTC. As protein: CASSLVAGGTGEQYF. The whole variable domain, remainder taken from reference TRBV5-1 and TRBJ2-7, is KAGVTQTPRYLIKTRGQQVTLSCSPISGHRSVSWYQQTPGQGLQFLFEYFSETQRNKGNFPGRFSGRQFSNSRSEMNVSTLELGDSALYLCASSLVAGGTGEQYFGPGTRLTVT.

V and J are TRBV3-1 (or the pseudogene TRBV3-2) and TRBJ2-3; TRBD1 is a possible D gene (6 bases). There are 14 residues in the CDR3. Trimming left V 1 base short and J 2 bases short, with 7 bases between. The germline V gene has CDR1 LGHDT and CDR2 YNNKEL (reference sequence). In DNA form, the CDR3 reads TGTGCCAGCAGCCAAGGGACAGTCACAGATACGCAGTATTTT. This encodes CASSQGTVTDTQYF.

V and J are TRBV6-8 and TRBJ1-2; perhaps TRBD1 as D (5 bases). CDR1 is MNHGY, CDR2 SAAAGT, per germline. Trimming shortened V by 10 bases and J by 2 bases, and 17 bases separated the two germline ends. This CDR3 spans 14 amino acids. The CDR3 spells CATPTREGNYGYTF. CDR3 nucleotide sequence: TGTGCCACCCCGACAAGGGAGGGGAACTATGGCTACACCTTC.

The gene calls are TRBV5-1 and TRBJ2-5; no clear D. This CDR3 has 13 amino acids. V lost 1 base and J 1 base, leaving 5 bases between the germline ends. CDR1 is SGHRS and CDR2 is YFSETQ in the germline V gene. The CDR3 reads CASSLNVQETQYF. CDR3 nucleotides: TGCGCCAGCAGCTTGAACGTCCAAGAGACCCAGTACTTC. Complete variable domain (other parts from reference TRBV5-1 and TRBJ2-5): KAGVTQTPRYLIKTRGQQVTLSCSPISGHRSVSWYQQTPGQGLQFLFEYFSETQRNKGNFPGRFSGRQFSNSRSEMNVSTLELGDSALYLCASSLNVQETQYFGPGTRLLVL.

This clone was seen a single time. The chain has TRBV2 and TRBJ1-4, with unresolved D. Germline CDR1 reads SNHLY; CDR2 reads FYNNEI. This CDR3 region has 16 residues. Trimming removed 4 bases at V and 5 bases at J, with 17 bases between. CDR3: CASSGSVRGLNEKLFF. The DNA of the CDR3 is TGTGCCAGCAGTGGAAGTGTTAGAGGGCTGAATGAAAAACTGTTTTTT.

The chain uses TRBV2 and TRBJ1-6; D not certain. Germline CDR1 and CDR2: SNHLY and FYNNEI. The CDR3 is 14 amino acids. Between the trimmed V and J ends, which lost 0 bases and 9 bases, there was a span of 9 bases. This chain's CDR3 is CASSEAAGLSPLHF. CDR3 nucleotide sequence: TGTGCCAGCAGTGAAGCGGCAGGCCTTTCACCCCTCCACTTT.

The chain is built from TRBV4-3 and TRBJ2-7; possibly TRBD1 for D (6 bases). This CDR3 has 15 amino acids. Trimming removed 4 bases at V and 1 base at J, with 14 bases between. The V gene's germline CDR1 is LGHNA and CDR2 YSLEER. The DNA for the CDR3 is TGCGCCAGCAGCCGAACTCGGACAGTTTCCTACGAGCAGTACTTC. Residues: CASSRTRTVSYEQYF.

CDR3 in DNA: TGCAGTCTTCCGATAGGAGGTGGTGGCTACACCTTC. Encoded protein: CSLPIGGGGYTF. This chain connects TRBV29-1 to TRBJ1-2; D is unclear. The germline gives CDR1 SQVTM, CDR2 ANQGSEA. This CDR3 is 12 amino acids long.

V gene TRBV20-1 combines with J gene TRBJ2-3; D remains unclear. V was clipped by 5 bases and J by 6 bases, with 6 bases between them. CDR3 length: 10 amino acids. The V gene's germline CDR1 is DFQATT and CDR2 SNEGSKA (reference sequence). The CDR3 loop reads CSAYQDTQYF. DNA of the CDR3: TGCAGTGCTTACCAGGATACGCAGTATTTT.

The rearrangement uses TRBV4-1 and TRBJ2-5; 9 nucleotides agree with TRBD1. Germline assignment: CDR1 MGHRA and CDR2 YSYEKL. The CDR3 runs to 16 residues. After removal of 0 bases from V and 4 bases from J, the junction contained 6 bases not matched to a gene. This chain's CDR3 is CASSQEPQGAGETQYF. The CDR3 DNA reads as TGCGCCAGCAGCCAAGAACCACAGGGGGCCGGAGAGACCCAGTACTTC.

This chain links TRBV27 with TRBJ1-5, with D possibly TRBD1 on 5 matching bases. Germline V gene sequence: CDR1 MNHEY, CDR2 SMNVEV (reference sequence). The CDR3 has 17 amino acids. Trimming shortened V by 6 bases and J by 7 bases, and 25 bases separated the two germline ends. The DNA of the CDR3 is TGTGCCAGCAGCCCCAGCAAGATACAGGTTAGGGGACAGCCCCAGCATTTT. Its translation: CASSPSKIQVRGQPQHF.

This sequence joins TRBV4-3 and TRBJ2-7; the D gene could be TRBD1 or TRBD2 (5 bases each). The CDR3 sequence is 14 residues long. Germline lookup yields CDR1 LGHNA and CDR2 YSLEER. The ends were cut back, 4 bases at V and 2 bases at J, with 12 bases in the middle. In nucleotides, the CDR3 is TGCGCCAGCAGCCCCAACCCGGGACCCTACGAGCAGTACTTC. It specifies CASSPNPGPYEQYF.

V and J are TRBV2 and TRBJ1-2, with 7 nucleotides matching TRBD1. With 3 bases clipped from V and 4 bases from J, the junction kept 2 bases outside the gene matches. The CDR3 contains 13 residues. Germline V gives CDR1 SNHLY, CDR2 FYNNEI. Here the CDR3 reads CASSEGQFYGYTF. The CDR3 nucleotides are TGTGCCAGCAGTGAGGGACAGTTCTATGGCTACACCTTC.

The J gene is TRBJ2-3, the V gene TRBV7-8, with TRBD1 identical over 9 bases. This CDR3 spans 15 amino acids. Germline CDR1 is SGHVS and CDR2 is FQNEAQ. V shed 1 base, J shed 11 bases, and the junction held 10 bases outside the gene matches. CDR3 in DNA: TGTGCCAGCAGCTTAGGGACAGGGGCGACCATGGGGCAGTATTTT. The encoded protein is CASSLGTGATMGQYF.